These 8 T cell receptor beta chains originate from one sample sequenced in a study of T cells in Graves' hyperthyroidism and ophthalmopathy. RNA transcripts yielded amplified TCR beta CDR3 regions. The HTBI primer set drove a first-round RT-PCR of the TCR CDR3. TCRdb redid the calling of the multiplex PCR reads with MiXCR, one entry per CDR3 protein. Of roughly 500,000 distinct CDR3 sequences in the sample, around 13% were seen once. The specimen was blood. Source of these receptors: a woman aged 30 to 39 with Graves' hyperthyroidism that later progressed to Graves' ophthalmopathy.

This rearrangement joins TRBV5-4 to TRBJ2-7; D may be TRBD2 (6 bases). CDR1 and CDR2 (germline): SGHNT, YYREEE (reference sequence). The CDR3 runs 15 residues. V dropped 4 bases and J dropped 3 bases, with 17 bases sitting between them. The CDR3 bases are TGTGCCAGCAGCCTGAATGGGACTCAGATCTACGAGCAGTACTTC. Translation gives CASSLNGTQIYEQYF.

This clonotype was observed a handful of times. The J gene is TRBJ2-1, the V gene TRBV19, with a tentative D call TRBD1 (7 bases). Per germline, CDR1 LNHDA and CDR2 SQIVND (reference sequence). This CDR3 contains 14 residues. The ends were cut back, 3 bases at V and 8 bases at J, with 14 bases in the middle. The CDR3 here is CASSMTGTVDEQFF. CDR3 DNA: TGTGCCAGTAGTATGACAGGGACTGTAGATGAGCAGTTCTTC.

This clonotype showed up many times. The J gene is TRBJ2-1, the V gene TRBV7-3, with D perhaps matching TRBD2 (5 bases). The CDR3 sequence is 14 residues long. Germline CDR1 is SGHTA and CDR2 is FQGTGA. The V end was cut by 2 bases, the J end by 7 bases, with 12 bases between. CDR3: CASSLRLALNEQFF. The DNA of the CDR3 is TGTGCCAGCAGCTTACGGCTAGCCTTGAATGAGCAGTTCTTC.

This clonotype was recorded many times. This rearrangement joins TRBV20-1 to TRBJ2-7, with TRBD2 matching over 8 bases. J was trimmed by 2 bases and V by 6 bases; bases with no gene match: 6. The CDR3 loop spans 13 amino acids. Looked up from germline, CDR1 is DFQATT and CDR2 is SNEGSKA (reference sequence). Written as DNA, the CDR3 is TGCAGTGCCAGGAGCGGGAGCCCCTACGAGCAGTACTTC. It specifies CSARSGSPYEQYF.

This clonotype was seen many times. The J gene is TRBJ2-1, the V gene TRBV3-2; the table names TRBD1, a call not compared with the DNA. TRBV3-2 is annotated as a pseudogene. This CDR3 contains 10 residues. The CDR3 DNA is TGTGCCTACGCGGGGGTGGAGCAGTTCTTC. This gives the protein CAYAGVEQFF.

This chain uses TRBV30 with TRBJ2-5; a weak D match, TRBD2 (7 bases). Germline V lookup: CDR1 GTSNPN, CDR2 SVGIG (reference sequence). V lost 4 bases, J lost 4 bases, and 10 bases lay in between. The CDR3 spans 12 residues. This CDR3 is CAWKGGGETQYF. The CDR3 nucleotides read TGTGCCTGGAAGGGAGGGGGAGAGACCCAGTACTTC.

This clonotype was picked up many times. In DNA, the CDR3 is TGTGCCAGCAGCCCCGGGGCCCAAATGAACACTGAAGCTTTCTTT. Residues: CASSPGAQMNTEAFF. This rearrangement joins TRBV11-2 to TRBJ1-1; the D gene is possibly TRBD1 (5 bases). V was trimmed by 5 bases and J by 0 bases, leaving 13 bases between them. The germline V gene encodes CDR1 SGHAT and CDR2 FQNNGV. This CDR3 is 15 amino acids long.

This clonotype has only a few counts. The chain joins TRBV19 to TRBJ2-5, with D perhaps matching TRBD1 or TRBD2 (6 bases each). CDR3 size: 16 residues. The germline V gene has CDR1 LNHDA and CDR2 SQIVND (reference sequence). V lost 4 bases and J 4 bases, leaving 19 bases between the germline ends. In nucleotides, the CDR3 is TGTGCCAGTAGTACTTACATTTGGGGGGCCGTAGAGACCCAGTACTTC. It yields the protein CASSTYIWGAVETQYF.